This T cell receptor beta chain was retrieved from a study of T cell changes during pregnancy in multiple sclerosis. The length of the CDR3 is 15 residues. Unmatched junction bases numbered 8, after V lost 5 bases and J lost 4 bases. Germline values: CDR1 SNHLY, CDR2 FYNNEI. Only in-frame clones appear in the TCRdb table, and some are missing; sequencing was by immunoSEQ multiplex PCR. The repertoire holds around 35,000 clones, around 92% seen once, with 0.4% to 0.5% in the top ten. The genes are TRBV2 and TRBJ1-5; 7 positions match TRBD1. Source: CD4+ T cells from peripheral blood mononuclear cells, taken after pregnancy. The sequence was collected from a female donor with multiple sclerosis, enrolled in a pregnancy study. The CDR3 DNA sequence: TGTGCCAGCAGTCTTTGGGGACAGTCTAATCAGCCCCAGCATTTT. It specifies CASSLWGQSNQPQHF.